This is a list of T cell receptor beta chains from one sample in a study of cytomegalovirus exposure and HLA in healthy donors. Profiling relied on immunoSEQ multiplex PCR, and the TCRdb table lists in-frame clones only, not all of them. The sample has around 170,000 clones, 81% seen once. The source material was PBMCs. The receptor set was obtained from a man between 50 and 59 years old in good health and CMV-seronegative. Each CDR3 is given with its conserved first and last residue. Fields, in order: J gene, V gene, D gene, clone size, CDR3 protein, CDR3 DNA. D genes are given only for firm matches. Not every row has a clone size; where given, it reads once, few, many or a size class.

J: TRBJ1-5
V: TRBV7-8
D: TRBD1
size: NA
CDR3: CASSLRPTGGRQPQHF
DNA: TGTGCCAGCAGCCTACGCCCGACAGGGGGTCGTCAGCCCCAGCATTTT

J: TRBJ1-6
V: TRBV2
D: TRBD1
size: NA
CDR3: CASSADRGPGSPLHF
DNA: TGTGCCAGCAGTGCGGACAGGGGGCCCGGTTCACCCCTCCACTTT

J: TRBJ2-3
V: TRBV5-1
D: NA
size: NA
CDR3: CASSLAGSEGTDTQYF
DNA: TGCGCCAGCAGCTTGGCGGGGAGTGAGGGCACAGATACGCAGTATTTT

J: TRBJ2-2
V: TRBV7-8
D: TRBD2
size: few
CDR3: CASSSLGLAGLTGELFF
DNA: TGTGCCAGCAGCTCCCTCGGACTAGCGGGGCTCACCGGGGAGCTGTTTTTT

J: TRBJ1-1
V: TRBV18
D: NA
size: NA
CDR3: CASSGGANTEAFF
DNA: TGTGCCAGCTCAGGAGGGGCGAACACTGAAGCTTTCTTT

J: TRBJ1-2
V: TRBV4-2
D: NA
size: few
CDR3: CASSQALSSRGSYTF
DNA: TGTGCCAGCAGCCAAGCACTATCCTCGAGGGGGAGCTACACCTTC

J: TRBJ2-7
V: TRBV28
D: TRBD1
size: NA
CDR3: CASTKGTEDSYEQYF
DNA: TGTGCCAGCACAAAAGGGACAGAGGACTCCTACGAGCAGTACTTC

J: TRBJ2-6
V: TRBV27
D: TRBD1
size: NA
CDR3: CASSLYRGSLGANVLTF
DNA: TGTGCCAGCAGTTTATACAGGGGGTCGCTCGGGGCCAACGTCCTGACTTTC

J: TRBJ2-5
V: TRBV5-6
D: NA
size: NA
CDR3: CASSLGRVETQYF
DNA: TGTGCCAGCAGCTTGGGTCGGGTGGAGACCCAGTACTTC

J: TRBJ1-2
V: TRBV5-1
D: NA
size: NA
CDR3: CASRYSEGVQGYTF
DNA: TGCGCCAGCAGATACTCCGAAGGGGTCCAAGGCTACACCTTC

J: TRBJ2-7
V: TRBV6-5
D: NA
size: NA
CDR3: CASPSQASYEQYF
DNA: TGTGCCAGCCCCTCCCAAGCTTCCTACGAGCAGTACTTC

J: TRBJ1-2
V: TRBV6-5
D: TRBD1
size: NA
CDR3: CASSYRDSGYGYTF
DNA: TGTGCCAGCAGTTACCGGGACAGCGGCTATGGCTACACCTTC

J: TRBJ1-1
V: TRBV6-5
D: NA
size: NA
CDR3: CASSDPGTANTEAFF
DNA: TGTGCCAGCAGCGACCCCGGAACAGCGAACACTGAAGCTTTCTTT

J: TRBJ1-2
V: TRBV5-6
D: TRBD1
size: NA
CDR3: CASNQGGYGYTF
DNA: TGTGCCAGCAACCAGGGGGGTTATGGCTACACCTTC

J: TRBJ2-2
V: TRBV13
D: TRBD1
size: NA
CDR3: CASSIGTGGAHGELFF
DNA: TGTGCCAGCAGCATCGGGACAGGGGGCGCGCACGGGGAGCTGTTTTTT

J: TRBJ1-1
V: TRBV11-2
D: NA
size: NA
CDR3: CASSLDPYNTEAFF
DNA: TGTGCCAGCAGCTTAGATCCCTACAACACTGAAGCTTTCTTT

J: TRBJ1-5
V: TRBV30
D: NA
size: NA
CDR3: CAWSENGNQPQHF
DNA: TGTGCCTGGAGCGAGAACGGGAATCAGCCCCAGCATTTT

J: TRBJ1-1
V: TRBV4-1
D: NA
size: NA
CDR3: CASSHGGGRTEAFF
DNA: TGCGCCAGCAGCCATGGCGGGGGTCGGACTGAAGCTTTCTTT

J: TRBJ1-4
V: TRBV12-5
D: NA
size: NA
CDR3: CASGLNSHEKLFF
DNA: TGTGCTAGTGGTTTGAATTCTCATGAAAAACTGTTTTTT

J: TRBJ2-3
V: TRBV5-1
D: NA
size: once
CDR3: CASSLVTSTDTQYF
DNA: TGCGCCAGCAGCTTGGTTACTAGCACAGATACGCAGTATTTT

J: TRBJ1-6
V: TRBV14
D: NA
size: NA
CDR3: CASSPLGAYSPLHF
DNA: TGTGCCAGCAGCCCTTTGGGGGCTTATTCACCCCTCCACTTT

J: TRBJ1-2
V: TRBV7-9
D: NA
size: medium-sized
CDR3: CASSLSSNPNYGYTF
DNA: TGTGCCAGCAGCTTATCAAGCAATCCTAACTATGGCTACACCTTC

J: TRBJ2-1
V: TRBV7-9
D: NA
size: NA
CDR3: CASSPRGIEYNEQFF
DNA: TGTGCCAGCAGCCCCCGGGGAATTGAGTACAATGAGCAGTTCTTC